This is a list of T cell receptor beta chains from one sample in a study of cytomegalovirus exposure and HLA in healthy donors. The method was immunoSEQ multiplex PCR; TCRdb's version includes in-frame clones alone and lacks a portion of them. Of about 160,000 clones listed, roughly 80% were seen once; the top ten hold around 3.4%. Sequences were obtained from PBMCs. The receptors shown here come from a man between 25 and 39 years old in good health and CMV-seropositive. The CDR3 runs from the conserved cysteine through the conserved F or W. A D gene is named only where the DNA matches it firmly. Some rows mark clone size as missing; the rest say once, few, many or name a class of expanded clone.

TRBJ2-7	once	TRBV7-2	.	CASSLVGVLGVEQYF
TRBJ2-7	few	TRBV5-6	TRBD2	CASSPATTSGGAYEQYF
TRBJ2-7	once	TRBV19	TRBD1	CASRQGTYEQYF
TRBJ2-7	.	TRBV7-9	.	CASSLGQVYEQYF
TRBJ2-7	.	TRBV7-2	TRBD1	CASSLAAGGGFEQYF
TRBJ1-5	.	TRBV6-5	.	CASSQTGNNQPQHF
TRBJ2-3	once	TRBV4-1	.	CASSQDHYRESDTQYF
TRBJ2-1	.	TRBV4-2	TRBD2	CASSRLAGGPNEQFF
TRBJ2-5	.	TRBV4-1	TRBD2	CASSQDVASGGVETQYF
TRBJ1-5	.	TRBV19	TRBD1	CASSTQGGQPQHF
TRBJ2-3	.	TRBV12-5	.	CASGLTRTSDTQYF
TRBJ2-5	.	TRBV19	TRBD1	CASSQGTGVETQYF
TRBJ2-7	.	TRBV2	.	CASRGTFLYEQYF
TRBJ2-3	.	TRBV28	TRBD2	CASSFGGADTQYF
TRBJ2-5	.	TRBV2	.	CASSSLLTQYF
TRBJ2-7	.	TRBV6-5	.	CASSYYGGTYEQYF